This T cell receptor (beta chain) was identified during a study of regulatory T cells in long-lasting Graves disease. The time point denotes: persistent/refractory GD, antithyroid drugs over 5 years with positive TRAb. PBMC RNA served as the TCR library source. The CDR3 is made up of 14 amino acids. Germline CDR1 is MDHEN and CDR2 is SYDVKM. V lost 7 bases to trimming and J lost 0 bases, with 13 bases between them. Arm-PCR of CDR3 regions and iRepertoire HTBI primers were the basis on which TCR beta libraries were built. One entry per CDR3 protein results from TCRdb running MiXCR on the multiplex PCR reads. The sample shows about 470,000 distinct CDR3 sequences, under 25% of them seen only once.

The chain carries TRBV28 and TRBJ2-7; D remains unclear. Sample: peripheral blood mononuclear cells (PBMCs), taken when the disease was refractory, from a patient treated with antithyroid drugs. The source of this sequence is a female donor with Graves disease. As DNA, the CDR3 is TGTGCCAGCACCCCCGGGTCTAACTCCTACGAGCAGTACTTC. Protein: CASTPGSNSYEQYF.